This T cell receptor (beta chain) was captured by sequencing in a study of T cell repertoires in cytomegalovirus infection. TCRdb analysed the reads with MiXCR anew, one entry per CDR3 protein. This table has fewer than 950,000 distinct CDR3 sequences, approximately 32% appearing once. This clonotype was observed at least ten times. Its target is not known. Per germline, CDR1 SGHTA and CDR2 FQGNSA. With 5 bases removed from V and 6 bases from J, the gap between germline ends came to 19 bases. This CDR3 has 15 amino acids. The sequence derives from a human donor in good health (CMV status not recorded). Some clones in this sample may be carry-over from other donors' samples. This sample comprised cultured CD8+ T cells from PBMCs, obtained from culture after CMV antigen stimulation. The gene calls are TRBV7-2 and TRBJ1-2, with D tentatively TRBD1 (5 bases). The CDR3 coding sequence is TGTGCCAGCAGCCCTGGACCGACAGAAGCCCATGGCTACACCTTC. Amino acids: CASSPGPTEAHGYTF.